What follows describes a single TCR beta chain. Measured with immunoSEQ multiplex PCR; TCRdb has only the in-frame clones, and not every one. The sample records around 350,000 clones, about 88% being singletons. The entry originates in a study of Ad26.COV2.S vaccination and SARS-CoV-2 variants. Treatment: roughly 18 received Ad26.COV2.S at low or high dose, single or two shots; roughly five received placebo; per-sample allocation not given. Samples analyzed were those drawn on day 63 after the first vaccine or placebo injection. The origin of this receptor is a person between 18 and 65 years old who received the Ad26.COV2.S COVID-19 vaccine or a placebo. Sequences were derived from peripheral blood, sampled in a trial of Ad26.COV2.S vaccine versus placebo.

DNA for the CDR3: TGTGCCAGCACCCAAGAAGGACTAGTTGGAGAGACCCAGTACTTC. Translated: CASTQEGLVGETQYF. The V gene is TRBV5-4, the J gene TRBJ2-5, with 7 bases aligning to TRBD2. The CDR3 extends over 15 amino acids. From germline, CDR1 is SGHNT and CDR2 YYREEE (reference sequence). V lost 6 bases and J lost 4; bases outside the gene matches: 12. Full variable domain (rest looked up from reference TRBV5-4 and TRBJ2-5): ETGVTQSPTHLIKTRGQQVTLRCSSQSGHNTVSWYQQALGQGPQFIFQYYREEENGRGNFPPRFSGLQFPNYSSELNVNALELDDSALYLCASTQEGLVGETQYFGPGTRLLVL.